Here is one T cell receptor beta chain with its context. Its specificity is not known. The sample belongs to a study of PD-L1 blockade in urothelial cancer. Across the study: Blood drawn 3 weeks (second dose) and 6 weeks after treatment start was analyzed. General observations from the study: Pretreatment blood TCR clonality under the median forecast improved survival.

Here immunoSEQ multiplex PCR was the method, and the copy in TCRdb shows in-frame clones only, minus some. The sample lists 70,000 to 100,000 clones, over 80% occurring once. The time point is: pretreatment peripheral blood. Urothelial carcinoma in patients was locally advanced or metastatic. Samples were collected from each patient before treatment and during treatment. Each patient gave between 1 and 8 of them in total. From germline, CDR1 is SNHLY and CDR2 FYNNEI. Losses at the gene ends were 3 bases for V and 9 bases for J; bases not matched to a gene: 11. The CDR3 spans 16 residues. The genes are TRBV2 and TRBJ1-6; TRBD1 aligns across 7 bases. Sequencing was performed on PBMCs, taken around atezolizumab (anti-PD-L1) treatment. This sequence was found in a man aged 55 to 70 with urothelial cancer. The CDR3 spells CASSDFRGTVGSPLHF. The CDR3 nucleotides read TGTGCCAGCAGTGATTTTAGGGGGACAGTGGGTTCACCCCTCCACTTT.